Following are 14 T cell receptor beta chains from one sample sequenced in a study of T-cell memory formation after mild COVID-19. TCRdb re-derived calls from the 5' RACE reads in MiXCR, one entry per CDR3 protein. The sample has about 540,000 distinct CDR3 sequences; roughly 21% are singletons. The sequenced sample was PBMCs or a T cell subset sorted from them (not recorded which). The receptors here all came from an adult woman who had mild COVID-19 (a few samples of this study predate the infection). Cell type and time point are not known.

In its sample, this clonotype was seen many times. CDR3 amino acids: CASSPSQVREGQYF. The CDR3 DNA follows: TGCGCCAGCAGCCCCAGCCAGGTGAGAGAGGGCCAGTACTTC. The chain carries TRBV5-1 and TRBJ2-5; maybe TRBD2 (5 bases). The CDR3 extends over 14 amino acids. Trimming stripped 4 bases from V and 10 bases from J, with 20 bases between. Germline lookup yields CDR1 SGHRS and CDR2 YFSETQ.

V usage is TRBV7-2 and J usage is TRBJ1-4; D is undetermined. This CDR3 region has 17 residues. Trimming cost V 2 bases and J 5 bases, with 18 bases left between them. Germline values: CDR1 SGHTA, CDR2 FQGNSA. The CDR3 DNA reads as TGTGCCAGCAGCTTATGGGGTCAAGACACGTGGAATGAAAAACTGTTTTTT. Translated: CASSLWGQDTWNEKLFF. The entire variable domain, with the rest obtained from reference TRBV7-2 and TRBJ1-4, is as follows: GAGVSQSPSNKVTEKGKDVELRCDPISGHTALYWYRQSLGQGLEFLIYFQGNSAPDKSGLPSDRFSAERTGGSVSTLTIQRTQQEDSAVYLCASSLWGQDTWNEKLFFGSGTQLSVL.

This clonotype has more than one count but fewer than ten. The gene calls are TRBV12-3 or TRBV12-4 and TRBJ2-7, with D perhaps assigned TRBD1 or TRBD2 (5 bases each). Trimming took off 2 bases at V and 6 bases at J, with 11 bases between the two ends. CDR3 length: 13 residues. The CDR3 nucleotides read TGTGCCAGCAGTTTATTGGGTGGGGGCGAGCAGTACTTC. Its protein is CASSLLGGGEQYF.

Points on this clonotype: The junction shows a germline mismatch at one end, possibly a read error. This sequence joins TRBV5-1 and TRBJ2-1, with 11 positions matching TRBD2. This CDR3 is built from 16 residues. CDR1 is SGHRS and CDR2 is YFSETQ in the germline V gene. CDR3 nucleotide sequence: TGCGCCAGCAGCAGGCCGGGACTAGCGGTCTACAATGAGCAGTTATTC. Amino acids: CASSRPGLAVYNEQLF.

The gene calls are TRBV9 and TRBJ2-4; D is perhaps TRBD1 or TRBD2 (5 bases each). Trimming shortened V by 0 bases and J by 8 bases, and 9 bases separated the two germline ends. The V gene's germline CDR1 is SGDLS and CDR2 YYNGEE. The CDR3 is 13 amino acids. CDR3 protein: CASSVAEGYIQYF. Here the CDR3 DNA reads TGTGCCAGCAGCGTAGCTGAGGGGTACATTCAGTACTTC.

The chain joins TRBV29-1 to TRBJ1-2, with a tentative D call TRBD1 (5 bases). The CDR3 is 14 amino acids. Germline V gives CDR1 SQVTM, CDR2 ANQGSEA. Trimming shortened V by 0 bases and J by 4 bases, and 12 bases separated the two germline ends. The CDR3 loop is CSVEDPWGFYGYTF. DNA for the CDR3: TGCAGCGTTGAAGATCCCTGGGGGTTCTATGGCTACACCTTC.

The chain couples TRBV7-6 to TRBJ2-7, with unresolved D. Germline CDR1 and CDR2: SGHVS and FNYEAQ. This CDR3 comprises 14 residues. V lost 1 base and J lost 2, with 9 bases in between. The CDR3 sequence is CASSLGAVAYEQYF. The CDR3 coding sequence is TGTGCCAGCAGCTTAGGTGCAGTAGCCTACGAGCAGTACTTC.

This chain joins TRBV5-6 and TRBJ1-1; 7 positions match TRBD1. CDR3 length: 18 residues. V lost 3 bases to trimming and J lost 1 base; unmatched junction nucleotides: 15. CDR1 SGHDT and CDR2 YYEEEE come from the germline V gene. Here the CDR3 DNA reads TGTGCCAGCAGCTCAGACAGGGAAATTTACGTTGGGAACACTGAAGCTTTCTTT. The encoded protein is CASSSDREIYVGNTEAFF.

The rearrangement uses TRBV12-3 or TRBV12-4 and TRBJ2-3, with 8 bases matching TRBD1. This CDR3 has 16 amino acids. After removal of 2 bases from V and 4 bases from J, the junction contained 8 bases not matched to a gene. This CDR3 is CASSLRAGGDADTQYF. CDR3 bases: TGTGCCAGCAGTTTAAGGGCAGGGGGCGATGCAGATACGCAGTATTTT.

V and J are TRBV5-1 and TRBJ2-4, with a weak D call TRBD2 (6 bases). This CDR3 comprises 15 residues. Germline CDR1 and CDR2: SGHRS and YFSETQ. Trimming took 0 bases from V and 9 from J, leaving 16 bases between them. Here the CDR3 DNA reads TGCGCCAGCAGCTTGGAGGGCCTAGCGAGCGGCATTCAGTACTTC. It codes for CASSLEGLASGIQYF. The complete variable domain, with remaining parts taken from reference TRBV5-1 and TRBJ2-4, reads KAGVTQTPRYLIKTRGQQVTLSCSPISGHRSVSWYQQTPGQGLQFLFEYFSETQRNKGNFPGRFSGRQFSNSRSEMNVSTLELGDSALYLCASSLEGLASGIQYFGAGTRLSVL.

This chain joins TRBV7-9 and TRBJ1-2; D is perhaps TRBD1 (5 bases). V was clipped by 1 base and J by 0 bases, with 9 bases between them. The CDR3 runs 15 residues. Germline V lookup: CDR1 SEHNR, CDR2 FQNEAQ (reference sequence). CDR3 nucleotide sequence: TGTGCCAGCAGCTTAGAAGGGGTGCCTAACTATGGCTACACCTTC. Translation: CASSLEGVPNYGYTF.

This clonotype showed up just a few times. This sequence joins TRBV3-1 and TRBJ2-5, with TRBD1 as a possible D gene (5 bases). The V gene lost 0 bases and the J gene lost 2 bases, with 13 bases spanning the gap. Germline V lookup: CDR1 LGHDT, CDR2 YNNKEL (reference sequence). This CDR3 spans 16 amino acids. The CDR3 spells CASSQDSNRRQETQYF. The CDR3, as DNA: TGTGCCAGCAGCCAAGACTCTAACAGGCGACAAGAGACCCAGTACTTC.

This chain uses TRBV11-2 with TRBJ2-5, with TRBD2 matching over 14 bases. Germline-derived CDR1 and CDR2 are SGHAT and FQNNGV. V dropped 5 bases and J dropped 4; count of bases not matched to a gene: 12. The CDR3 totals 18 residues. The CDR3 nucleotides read TGTGCCAGCAGCCCGGGACTAGCGGGGGCCGGTACAGGAGAGACCCAGTACTTC. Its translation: CASSPGLAGAGTGETQYF.

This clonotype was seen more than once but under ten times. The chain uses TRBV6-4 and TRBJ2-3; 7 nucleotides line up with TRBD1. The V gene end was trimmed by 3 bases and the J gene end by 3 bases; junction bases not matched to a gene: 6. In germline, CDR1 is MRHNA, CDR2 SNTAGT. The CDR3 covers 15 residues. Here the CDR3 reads CASSEGQGDTDTQYF. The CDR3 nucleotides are TGTGCCAGCAGTGAAGGTCAGGGGGATACAGATACGCAGTATTTT.